A single sample is the source of the 11 T cell receptor beta chains below, sequenced in a study of T cell repertoires in cytomegalovirus infection. TCRdb re-called the reads with MiXCR, one entry per CDR3 protein. The table includes 600,000 to 700,000 distinct CDR3 sequences, about 33% detected once. These TCRs' antigens remain unknown. Here the sequenced sample was cultured PBMCs, taken from culture after CMV antigen stimulation. These receptors originate from a human donor in good health (CMV status not recorded). Some clones in this sample may be carry-over from other donors' samples.

This chain connects TRBV20-1 to TRBJ2-7; possibly TRBD1 or TRBD2 for D (5 bases each). Deletions cut 7 bases from V and 2 bases from J, with 15 bases between. Germline assignment: CDR1 DFQATT and CDR2 SNEGSKA (reference sequence). The CDR3 runs to 13 residues. Here the CDR3 reads CSVPRDPTYEQYF. The CDR3 DNA follows: TGCAGTGTCCCTAGGGACCCTACCTACGAGCAGTACTTC.

This chain uses TRBV6-5 with TRBJ1-5; 7 bases fit TRBD1. CDR3 length: 14 amino acids. The ends lost 0 bases at V and 6 bases at J; junction bases unmatched: 2. The germline V gene has CDR1 MNHEY and CDR2 SVGAGI. The CDR3 DNA reads TGTGCCAGCAGTTACTCCGACAGGGCTCAGCCCCAGCATTTT. Translated, it gives CASSYSDRAQPQHF.

The gene calls are TRBV10-3 and TRBJ2-5; 10 bases agree with TRBD1. CDR1 is ENHRY and CDR2 is SYGVKD in the germline V gene. The CDR3 is 14 amino acids. The trim removed 6 bases at V and 4 bases at J, leaving 5 bases unmatched. CDR3 sequence (DNA): TGTGCCATCAGGGGGGGGGACAGGGGAGAGACCCAGTACTTC. Its protein is CAIRGGDRGETQYF.

As DNA, the CDR3 is TGTGCCAGCAGCCATGACAGGGTTATCACCGGGGAGCTGTTTTTT. Translating it yields CASSHDRVITGELFF. V is TRBV6-2 or TRBV6-3 and J is TRBJ2-2, with TRBD1 identical over 7 bases. The CDR3 extends over 15 amino acids. Per the germline V gene, CDR1 is MNHEY and CDR2 is SVGEGT. The V segment lost 6 bases and the J segment 4 bases; nucleotides outside the gene matches: 8.

The CDR3: CASIQGTGSPLHF. The DNA for the CDR3 is TGTGCCAGCATTCAGGGGACGGGGTCACCCCTCCACTTT. The chain employs TRBV2 and TRBJ1-6; D may be TRBD1 (6 bases). This CDR3 spans 13 amino acids. Between the trimmed V and J ends, which lost 7 bases and 10 bases, there was a span of 14 bases. Germline loops: CDR1 SNHLY, CDR2 FYNNEI.

In regard to this clonotype: An end of the junction does not agree with germline; a read error may underlie this. The chain couples TRBV4-1 to TRBJ1-6; D uncertain. The CDR3 has 13 amino acids. CDR1 is MGHRA, CDR2 YSYEKL, per germline. The CDR3 loop is CASTREVDSPLHF. The CDR3 coding sequence is TGTGCCAGCACCCGGGAGGTTGATTCACCCCTCCACTTT.

This clonotype occurred a few times. The J gene is TRBJ1-6, the V gene TRBV9, with no clear D. Between the trimmed V and J ends, which lost 3 bases and 3 bases, there was a span of 4 bases. CDR1 is SGDLS and CDR2 is YYNGEE in the germline V gene. CDR3 size: 13 residues. CDR3 protein: CASSEDYNSPLHF. CDR3 nucleotide sequence: TGTGCCAGCAGCGAAGACTATAATTCACCCCTCCACTTT.

V gene TRBV29-1 combines with J gene TRBJ2-7; D assignment may be TRBD1 or TRBD2 (5 bases each). Germline CDR1 and CDR2: SQVTM and ANQGSEA. Trimming took off 6 bases at V and 6 bases at J, with 15 bases between the two ends. This CDR3 spans 12 amino acids. The CDR3 loop is CSVWDPRGEQYF. CDR3 coding DNA: TGCAGCGTATGGGACCCAAGAGGCGAGCAGTACTTC.

The chain joins TRBV20-1 to TRBJ2-1, with 9 positions matching TRBD2. With 5 bases clipped from V and 6 bases from J, the junction kept 11 bases outside the gene matches. Per the germline V gene, CDR1 is DFQATT and CDR2 is SNEGSKA (reference sequence). CDR3 length: 15 residues. The CDR3 DNA is TGCAGTGCTGGAGTTAGCGGGAGTGAGTTCAATGAGCAGTTCTTC. It translates to CSAGVSGSEFNEQFF.

The chain has TRBV2 and TRBJ2-1; possible D gene TRBD2, 6 bases. CDR1 is SNHLY and CDR2 is FYNNEI in the germline V gene. This CDR3 comprises 14 residues. V was pared by 5 bases and J by 5 bases, with 13 bases between. The CDR3 here is CASSRTSLHNEQFF. For the CDR3, the DNA is TGTGCCAGCAGTCGTACTAGCCTACACAATGAGCAGTTCTTC.

The chain combines TRBV10-3 with TRBJ2-7; 12 nucleotides line up with TRBD2. The junction had 6 bases not matched to a gene; V was cut back by 5 bases and J by 4 bases. CDR1 is ENHRY, CDR2 SYGVKD, per germline. This CDR3 has 15 amino acids. The CDR3 region is CAISTTSGRIYEQYF. The DNA for the CDR3 is TGTGCCATCAGTACAACTAGCGGGAGGATTTACGAGCAGTACTTC.